Sequencing of this T cell receptor (beta chain) was carried out in a study of regulatory T cells in long-lasting Graves disease. For TCR beta, libraries came from iRepertoire HTBI primers and Arm-PCR of CDR3 regions. TCRdb reanalysed the multiplex PCR reads using MiXCR and keeps one entry per CDR3 protein. Here the sample spans about 220,000 distinct CDR3 sequences, around a fifth being singletons. Germline CDR1 reads LNHDA; CDR2 reads SQIVND (reference sequence). This CDR3 has 14 residues. Trimming removed 7 bases from V and 6 bases from J, with 16 bases in between. Stated time point: newly diagnosed GD, antithyroid drugs for less than 3 months. PBMCs provided the RNA from which the TCR library was made. Ten or more counts support this clonotype. This sample was also put to use in a study of T cells in Graves' hyperthyroidism and ophthalmopathy. That study adds: The blood repertoire included most of the expanded thyroid clonotypes above 0.001.

The chain has TRBV19 and TRBJ1-5; tentatively, D is TRBD1 (6 bases). The sequence came from a woman aged 25 to 45 with Graves disease. The sequencing here drew on peripheral blood mononuclear cells (PBMCs), taken at new diagnosis, from a patient treated with antithyroid drugs. The CDR3 is CASKEGGGGQPQHF. The CDR3 coding sequence is TGTGCCAGTAAAGAAGGGGGGGGCGGTCAGCCCCAGCATTTT.